The clone carrying this T cell receptor (beta chain) was observed a handful of times. Its specificity is unknown. V was cut by 4 bases and J by 1 base, with 13 bases left in between. Per germline, CDR1 MNHNY and CDR2 SVGAGI (reference sequence). This CDR3 has 15 amino acids. The sample comes from a study of cytomegalovirus exposure and HLA in healthy donors. The PCR employed 60 Vbeta primers together with 13 Jbeta primers. The method was immunoSEQ multiplex PCR; TCRdb's version includes in-frame clones alone and lacks a portion of them. The table lists 120,000 or so clones, roughly 9% of them singletons. Study outcomes and limitations: TCR beta V- and J-gene trimming was later associated with a missense DCLRE1C variant. A later analysis found TCR association rates differed by HLA locus, highest for DRB1 and lowest for HLA-C. Being productive about 87% or about 30% of the time was typical of most TCR beta V segments in an earlier analysis.

This clonotype was sampled from a woman in her 40s in good health and CMV-seropositive. V is TRBV6-6 and J is TRBJ1-1; D possibly corresponds to TRBD1 (6 bases). The sequenced sample was PBMCs. The CDR3 here is CASSSHSDRNTEAFF. The CDR3 coding sequence is TGTGCCAGCAGTTCCCACTCGGACAGGAACACTGAAGCTTTCTTT.